This entry features one T cell receptor (beta chain) sequence. Its antigen is unidentified. At one end the junction does not follow the germline gene, possibly because of a read error. Measured with immunoSEQ multiplex PCR; TCRdb has only the in-frame clones, and not every one. The sample lists around 1.9 million clones; 90% to 95% were seen once. This sample was included in a study of shared clonotypes between healthy human individuals. General study results and limits: The study generally estimated greater richness for naive than memory subsets.

Positively selected for CCR7, the CD45RO-negative cells used as naive CD8 cells excluded terminally differentiated effector memory CD45RA+ cells. The TCR originated in a man aged 18 to 30 in good health. Some clones in this sample may be carry-over from other donors' samples. The sequencing sample was made of naive CD8+ T cells from PBMCs.

The CDR3 reads CASRLDRVREETQYF. In DNA form, the CDR3 reads TGCGCCAGCAGGTTGGACAGGGTACGGGAAGAGACCCAGTACTTC. The rearrangement uses TRBV5-1 and TRBJ2-5; 8 nucleotides match TRBD1. The CDR3 contains 15 residues. Germline loops: CDR1 SGHRS, CDR2 YFSETQ.